Below, 13 T cell receptor beta chains from the same sample are listed, as sequenced in a study of T cells in localized non-small cell lung cancer. Profiled with immunoSEQ multiplex PCR; TCRdb holds only in-frame clones, not every one. The table records some 5,800 clones, around a quarter of them present only once. Sequencing was performed on lung tumor tissue, taken before any cancer treatment. Receptors were obtained from a female donor at least 60 years old with stage I lung adenocarcinoma.

On this clone itself: This CDR3 is missing its conserved last phenylalanine or tryptophan, likely due to a read error. It is unclear where the CDR3 begins or ends on the DNA, so no DNA is shown, and the CDR3 is as TCRdb lists it. The chain uses TRBV14 and TRBJ1-2; TRBD1, as called in the table, went unchecked against the DNA. Germline CDR1 is SGHDN and CDR2 is FVKESK. The CDR3 is 16 amino acids in total, end residues counted. CDR3: CASRGVGGKSGGTGTG.

J is TRBJ2-7 and V is TRBV19; 7 nucleotides agree with TRBD2. The CDR3 is 15 amino acids. Germline V CDR1 and CDR2: LNHDA, SQIVND (reference sequence). Trimming at V came to 6 bases and at J to 0 bases, leaving 8 bases not matched to a gene. The CDR3 loop is CASRSPGGSSYEQYF. The CDR3 nucleotides are TGTGCCAGTAGATCACCTGGCGGGAGCTCCTACGAGCAGTACTTC. The full variable domain, completed using reference TRBV19 and TRBJ2-7, is DGGITQSPKYLFRKEGQNVTLSCEQNLNHDAMYWYRQDPGQGLRLIYYSQIVNDFQKGDIAEGYSVSREKKESFPLTVTSAQKNPTAFYLCASRSPGGSSYEQYFGPGTRLTVT.

There are a few counts of this clone. This chain uses TRBV9 with TRBJ2-1; no reliable D call. V was pared by 4 bases and J by 6 bases, with 11 bases between. Germline CDR1 and CDR2: SGDLS and YYNGEE. The CDR3 spans 13 residues. The CDR3 here is CASSPRTGNEQFF. The CDR3 DNA reads as TGTGCCAGCAGCCCCAGGACCGGCAATGAGCAGTTCTTC.

The gene calls are TRBV14 and TRBJ2-1, with no clear D. V was cut by 0 bases and J by 9 bases, with 9 bases left in between. Germline V lookup: CDR1 SGHDN, CDR2 FVKESK. There are 13 residues in the CDR3. Written as DNA, the CDR3 is TGTGCCAGCAGCCAAGAGATGGGAAGTGAGCAGTTCTTC. Its translation is CASSQEMGSEQFF.

This clone came up a few times. The rearrangement links TRBV23-1 to TRBJ1-2; D gene uncertain. TRBV23-1 belongs to the ORF category, with a function that is uncertain. V was shortened by 6 bases and J by 4 bases, with 12 bases between the two germline ends. This CDR3 contains 13 residues. The CDR3 sequence is CASSFEIPYGYTF. As DNA, the CDR3 is TGCGCCAGCAGCTTCGAGATACCCTATGGCTACACCTTC.

The chain has TRBV29-1 and TRBJ2-7, with D possibly being TRBD1 or TRBD2 (5 bases each). The CDR3 sequence is 15 residues long. The germline V gene has CDR1 SQVTM and CDR2 ANQGSEA. The V gene lost 4 bases and the J gene lost 5 bases, with 21 bases spanning the gap. CDR3 loop: CSVAPTPGRSDEQYF. CDR3 coding DNA: TGCAGCGTTGCCCCCACTCCGGGACGCTCAGACGAGCAGTACTTC.

The rearrangement uses TRBV11-3 and TRBJ2-3, with 7 bases matching TRBD1. Germline values: CDR1 SGHNT, CDR2 YENEEA. The CDR3 runs 14 residues. V lost 4 bases and J lost 2; bases outside the gene matches: 3. The CDR3 loop reads CASSSGGNTDTQYF. The CDR3 bases are TGTGCCAGCAGCTCAGGGGGAAACACAGATACGCAGTATTTT.

V and J are TRBV18 and TRBJ2-1; D is possibly TRBD2 (6 bases). Germline assignment: CDR1 KGHSH and CDR2 LQKENI. The CDR3 spans 14 residues. With 0 bases removed from V and 6 bases from J, the gap between germline ends came to 9 bases. CDR3 sequence reads: CASSPPSGSNEQFF. CDR3 sequence (DNA): TGTGCCAGCTCACCACCTAGCGGATCCAATGAGCAGTTCTTC. The full variable domain, its missing parts supplied by reference TRBV18 and TRBJ2-1, is NAGVMQNPRHLVRRRGQEARLRCSPMKGHSHVYWYRQLPEEGLKFMVYLQKENIIDESGMPKERFSAEFPKEGPSILRIQQVVRGDSAAYFCASSPPSGSNEQFFGPGTRLTVL.

The rearrangement links TRBV6-8 to TRBJ1-2, with D possibly TRBD1 on 6 matching bases. With 4 bases removed from V and 1 base from J, the gap between germline ends came to 16 bases. This CDR3 region has 16 residues. From germline, CDR1 is MNHGY and CDR2 SAAAGT. The CDR3 nucleotides read TGTGCCAGCAGTTCAGGGGTCCCAATTATTAACTATGGCTACACCTTC. Amino acid sequence: CASSSGVPIINYGYTF.

The V and J genes are TRBV11-3 and TRBJ2-6, with unresolved D. The germline CDR1 and CDR2 sequences are SGHNT and YENEEA. The CDR3 is 16 residues long. V gave up 3 bases and J gave up 1 base, with 10 bases separating them. This CDR3 reads CASSLGILSGANVLTF. The CDR3 region has the DNA TGTGCCAGCAGCTTGGGTATCTTATCTGGGGCCAACGTCCTGACTTTC.

This clone counts as medium-sized. The CDR3 DNA is TGTGCCAGCAGCTTAATCGGAACTGGGGCTGAGGGCTACACCTTC. It encodes CASSLIGTGAEGYTF. V and J are TRBV11-3 and TRBJ1-2, with D possibly TRBD1 on 5 matching bases. CDR3 length: 15 residues. The V end lost 2 bases, the J end lost 8 bases, and 18 bases lay between the germline ends. From germline, CDR1 is SGHNT and CDR2 YENEEA. Drawing the rest from reference TRBV11-3 and TRBJ1-2, the complete variable domain is EAGVVQSPRYKIIEKKQPVAFWCNPISGHNTLYWYLQNLGQGPELLIRYENEEAVDDSQLPKDRFSAERLKGVDSTLKIQPAELGDSAVYLCASSLIGTGAEGYTFGSGTRLTVV.

This clone appeared a few times. V usage is TRBV14 and J usage is TRBJ2-7, with 9 bases matching TRBD2. Trimming removed 4 bases from V and 4 bases from J; junction bases left unmatched: 8. Germline lookup yields CDR1 SGHDN and CDR2 FVKESK. The CDR3 is 15 amino acids. DNA for the CDR3: TGTGCCAGCAGCCCCCTTTTGAGCGGGAGGTACGAGCAGTACTTC. Its translation: CASSPLLSGRYEQYF. The whole variable domain, filled in from reference TRBV14 and TRBJ2-7, reads EAGVTQFPSHSVIEKGQTVTLRCDPISGHDNLYWYRRVMGKEIKFLLHFVKESKQDESGMPNNRFLAERTGGTYSTLKVQPAELEDSGVYFCASSPLLSGRYEQYFGPGTRLTVT.

Ten or more counts support this clone. This chain joins TRBV11-3 and TRBJ2-2; perhaps TRBD2 as D (6 bases). This CDR3 is built from 14 residues. The germline V gene has CDR1 SGHNT and CDR2 YENEEA. V was trimmed by 1 base and J by 4 bases, leaving 7 bases between them. CDR3 in DNA: TGTGCCAGCAGCTTAGGGACTACCACCGGGGAGCTGTTTTTT. Its translation is CASSLGTTTGELFF.